Shown below are 16 T cell receptor beta chains from a single sample sequenced in a study of shared clonotypes between healthy human individuals. Produced via immunoSEQ multiplex PCR; TCRdb's table is partial and in-frame only. The sample includes under 600,000 clones, 90% to 97% seen only once; the top ten take around 0.067%. Sequenced: naive CD4+ T cells sorted from blood. Indicated subset: CD45RA+ positively selected. Receptors were obtained from a woman in her twenties or thirties in good health.

The rearrangement joins TRBV6-6 to TRBJ1-2; 9 bases line up with TRBD1. The CDR3 spans 15 residues. The ends lost 0 bases at V and 4 bases at J; junction bases unmatched: 3. CDR1 is MNHNY and CDR2 is SVGAGI in the germline V gene (reference sequence). The CDR3 bases are TGTGCCAGCAGTTACTCACAGGGGGCCAGCTATGGCTACACCTTC. This sequence encodes CASSYSQGASYGYTF.

The chain is built from TRBV6-6 and TRBJ2-1; TRBD2 is a possible D gene (6 bases). V was shortened by 6 bases and J by 5 bases, with 17 bases between the two germline ends. Germline V CDR1 and CDR2: MNHNY, SVGAGI (reference sequence). The CDR3 totals 15 residues. The CDR3 coding sequence is TGTGCCAGCAGACCTGACGGGAGTGGTGACAATGAGCAGTTCTTC. Translation: CASRPDGSGDNEQFF.

The chain employs TRBV11-2 and TRBJ2-1; D might be TRBD2 (6 bases). V dropped 1 base and J dropped 3 bases, with 16 bases sitting between them. Germline-derived CDR1 and CDR2 are SGHAT and FQNNGV. The CDR3 runs to 17 residues. CDR3 residues: CASSLGVRTILYNEQFF. The CDR3 DNA reads TGTGCCAGCAGCTTAGGTGTGCGGACTATTCTCTACAATGAGCAGTTCTTC.

This clone was seen once. The chain is built from TRBV28 and TRBJ1-2; 7 nucleotides align to TRBD1. V dropped 5 bases and J dropped 7; count of bases not matched to a gene: 4. Germline-derived CDR1 and CDR2 are MDHEN and SYDVKM. This CDR3 region has 12 residues. The CDR3 protein is CASSRQGFGYTF. CDR3 in DNA: TGTGCCAGCAGTCGACAGGGTTTTGGCTACACCTTC.

The J gene is TRBJ2-2, the V gene TRBV28, with D perhaps matching TRBD1 (5 bases). The length of the CDR3 is 16 residues. The germline V gene encodes CDR1 MDHEN and CDR2 SYDVKM. Trimming pared 1 base from V and 4 bases from J, leaving 13 bases between. CDR3 DNA: TGTGCCAGCAGTTTATTCGTCGGCCAGGGCACCGGGGAGCTGTTTTTT. This encodes CASSLFVGQGTGELFF.

This chain connects TRBV11-3 to TRBJ2-1; 10 nucleotides agree with TRBD1. This CDR3 comprises 17 residues. V lost 0 bases to trimming and J lost 3 bases; unmatched junction nucleotides: 5. The germline V gene encodes CDR1 SGHNT and CDR2 YENEEA. The chain's CDR3 is CASSLDRGQGDYNEQFF. CDR3 nucleotides: TGTGCCAGCAGCTTAGATCGCGGACAGGGGGACTACAATGAGCAGTTCTTC.

The chain carries TRBV4-1 and TRBJ2-7; TRBD2 aligns across 9 bases. Losses at the gene ends were 0 bases for V and 4 bases for J; bases not matched to a gene: 10. The CDR3 has 17 residues. Germline V gene data show CDR1 as MGHRA and CDR2 as YSYEKL. In DNA, the CDR3 is TGCGCCAGCAGCCAAGAAAAGAGCGGGGGGAAGCATTACGAGCAGTACTTC. This gives the protein CASSQEKSGGKHYEQYF.

In the case of this clone: Sequence at one end of the junction differs from germline and may be a read error. CDR3 sequence reads: CASSTRRQGQEESQYF. The CDR3 region has the DNA TGCGCCAGCAGCACCCGGAGACAGGGACAAGAAGAGTCCCAGTACTTC. The V and J genes are TRBV5-1 and TRBJ2-5, with TRBD1 matching 7 bases. This CDR3 region has 16 residues. Germline CDR1 and CDR2: SGHRS and YFSETQ.

This chain joins TRBV5-1 and TRBJ2-6; 12 positions agree with TRBD2. J lost 0 bases, V lost 7 bases, and 5 bases had no gene match. The CDR3 spans 17 residues. The germline gives CDR1 SGHRS, CDR2 YFSETQ. The CDR3 spells CASGPTSGSSGANVLTF. The CDR3 nucleotides read TGCGCCAGCGGCCCGACTAGCGGGAGCTCTGGGGCCAACGTCCTGACTTTC.

The rearrangement links TRBV6-6 to TRBJ1-3, with 7 bases fitting TRBD1. The V and J ends lost 5 bases and 3 bases, in that order; junction bases with no gene match: 7. CDR3 length: 15 amino acids. CDR1 is MNHNY, CDR2 SVGAGI, per germline (reference sequence). CDR3 bases: TGTGCCAGCAGTCATACAGGGGAAATTGGAAACACCATATATTTT. As protein: CASSHTGEIGNTIYF.

The CDR3 loop is CASSIGIGSQETQYF. The CDR3 region has the DNA TGTGCCAGTAGTATTGGAATTGGATCCCAAGAGACCCAGTACTTC. The V call is TRBV19, the J call TRBJ2-5; D is unclear. The CDR3 is made up of 15 amino acids. The ends were cut back, 3 bases at V and 1 base at J, with 12 bases in the middle. The germline V gene encodes CDR1 LNHDA and CDR2 SQIVND (reference sequence).

The rearrangement joins TRBV29-1 to TRBJ1-5, with D tentatively TRBD1 (5 bases). Trimming removed 8 bases from V and 3 bases from J, with 17 bases in between. Germline V lookup: CDR1 SQVTM, CDR2 ANQGSEA. This CDR3 is 14 amino acids long. CDR3 residues: CSMIRGHNNQPQHF. The CDR3 DNA sequence: TGCAGCATGATACGAGGACACAACAATCAGCCCCAGCATTTT.

The genes are TRBV7-9 and TRBJ2-7, with D possibly TRBD1 on 6 matching bases. The V gene's germline CDR1 is SEHNR and CDR2 FQNEAQ (reference sequence). The CDR3 is 14 amino acids. Trimming left V 5 bases short and J 2 bases short, with 13 bases between. The CDR3 sequence: CASSTKQGTYEQYF. The CDR3 DNA sequence: TGTGCCAGCAGCACGAAACAGGGAACCTACGAGCAGTACTTC.

This clone was seen more than once but under ten times. V gene TRBV5-1 combines with J gene TRBJ2-2, with TRBD1 identical over 7 bases. Trimming removed 2 bases from V and 0 bases from J; junction bases left unmatched: 4. The germline gives CDR1 SGHRS, CDR2 YFSETQ. This CDR3 spans 16 amino acids. In DNA, the CDR3 is TGCGCCAGCAGCTTCGGGCAGGGGGCGAACACCGGGGAGCTGTTTTTT. Translation gives CASSFGQGANTGELFF.

The chain links TRBV2 to TRBJ2-1, with D unresolved. This CDR3 spans 15 amino acids. CDR1 is SNHLY and CDR2 is FYNNEI in the germline V gene. The ends were cut back, 1 base at V and 6 bases at J, with 13 bases in the middle. The CDR3 loop is CASSEVSLLANEQFF. As DNA, the CDR3 is TGTGCCAGCAGTGAAGTTAGTTTGTTGGCCAATGAGCAGTTCTTC.

V and J are TRBV5-1 and TRBJ1-4; D is unclear. V lost 0 bases to trimming and J lost 3 bases, with 15 bases between them. The CDR3 spans 17 residues. CDR1 SGHRS and CDR2 YFSETQ come from the germline V gene. The CDR3 nucleotides read TGCGCCAGCAGCTTGGCCGGTACAGCATTTTCTAATGAAAAACTGTTTTTT. This gives the protein CASSLAGTAFSNEKLFF.